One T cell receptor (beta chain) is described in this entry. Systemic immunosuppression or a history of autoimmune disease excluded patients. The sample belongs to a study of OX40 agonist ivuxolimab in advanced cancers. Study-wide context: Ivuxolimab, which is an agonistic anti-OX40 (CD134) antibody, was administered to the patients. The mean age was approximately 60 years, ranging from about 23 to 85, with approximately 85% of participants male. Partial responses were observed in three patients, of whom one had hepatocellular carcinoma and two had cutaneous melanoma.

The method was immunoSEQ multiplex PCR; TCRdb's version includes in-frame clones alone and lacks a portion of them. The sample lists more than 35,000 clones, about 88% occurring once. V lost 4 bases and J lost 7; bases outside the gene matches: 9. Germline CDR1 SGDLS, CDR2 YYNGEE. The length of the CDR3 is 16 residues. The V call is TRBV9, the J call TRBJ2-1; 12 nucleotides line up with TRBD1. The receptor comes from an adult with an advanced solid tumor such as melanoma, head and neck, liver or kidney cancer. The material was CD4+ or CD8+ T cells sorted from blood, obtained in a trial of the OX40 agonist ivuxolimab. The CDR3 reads CASSSGQGAMGNEQFF. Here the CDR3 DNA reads TGTGCCAGCAGCTCGGGACAGGGGGCAATGGGAAATGAGCAGTTCTTC. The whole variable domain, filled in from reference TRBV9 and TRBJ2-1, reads DSGVTQTPKHLITATGQRVTLRCSPRSGDLSVYWYQQSLDQGLQFLIQYYNGEERAKGNILERFSAQQFPDLHSELNLSSLELGDSALYFCASSSGQGAMGNEQFFGPGTRLTVL.